This T cell receptor (beta chain) was sequenced for a study of T cell responses to AZD1222 COVID-19 vaccine. Method: immunoSEQ multiplex PCR; TCRdb's copy keeps in-frame clones and lacks some. The sample has 80,000 or so clones, approximately 90% seen once; the top ten hold 2.5% to 4%. In germline, CDR1 is LGHDT, CDR2 YNNKEL (reference sequence). Trimming took 3 bases from V and 6 from J; bases not matched to a gene: 1. This CDR3 is built from 14 residues. Material: peripheral blood, obtained 28 days after the second AZD1222 dose. This chain joins TRBV3-1 (or the pseudogene TRBV3-2) and TRBJ2-2; TRBD2 matches 10 bases. The sequence was collected from an adult who received the AZD1222 COVID-19 vaccine. The CDR3 reads CASSHSGGAGELFF. The CDR3 DNA follows: TGTGCCAGCAGCCACAGCGGGGGGGCCGGGGAGCTGTTTTTT.